The sequence of this T cell receptor beta chain was determined in a study of CD8+ T cells in alopecia areata. In each case, RNA was isolated and then reverse transcribed into cDNA as the sequencing template. The protocol was immunoSEQ multiplex PCR, while the TCRdb copy is restricted to in-frame clones and leaves out a portion. The data hold 87,000 or so clones, with 70% to 80% observed a single time. As to treatment: oral pan-JAK inhibitor, 5-10 mg twice daily. The sample consisted of CD8+ T cells sorted from blood, taken around week 42, from a patient treated with tofacitinib. The clonotype comes from a human donor with alopecia areata.

This CDR3 is CASSSAMDIYQPQHF. CDR3 coding DNA: TGTGCCAGCAGCTCAGCGATGGACATTTATCAGCCCCAGCATTTT. This chain uses TRBV5-6 with TRBJ1-5; D possibly corresponds to TRBD1 (5 bases). With 3 bases removed from V and 5 bases from J, the gap between germline ends came to 15 bases. The CDR3 is made up of 15 amino acids. The germline gives CDR1 SGHDT, CDR2 YYEEEE.